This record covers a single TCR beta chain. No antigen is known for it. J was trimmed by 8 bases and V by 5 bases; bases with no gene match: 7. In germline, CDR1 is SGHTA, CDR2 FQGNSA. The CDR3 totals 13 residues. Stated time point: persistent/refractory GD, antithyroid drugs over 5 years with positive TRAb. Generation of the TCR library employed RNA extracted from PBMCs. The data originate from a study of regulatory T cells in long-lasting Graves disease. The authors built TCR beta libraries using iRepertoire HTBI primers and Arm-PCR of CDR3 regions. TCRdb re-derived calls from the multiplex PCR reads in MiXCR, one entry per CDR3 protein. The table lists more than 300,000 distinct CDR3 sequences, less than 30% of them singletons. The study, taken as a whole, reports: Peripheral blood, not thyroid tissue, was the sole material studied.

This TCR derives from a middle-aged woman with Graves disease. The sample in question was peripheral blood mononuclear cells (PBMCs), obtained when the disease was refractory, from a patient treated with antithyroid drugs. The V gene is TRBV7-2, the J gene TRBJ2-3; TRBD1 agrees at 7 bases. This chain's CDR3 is CASSDATGFTQYF. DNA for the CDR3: TGTGCCAGCAGCGACGCGACAGGGTTTACGCAGTATTTT.